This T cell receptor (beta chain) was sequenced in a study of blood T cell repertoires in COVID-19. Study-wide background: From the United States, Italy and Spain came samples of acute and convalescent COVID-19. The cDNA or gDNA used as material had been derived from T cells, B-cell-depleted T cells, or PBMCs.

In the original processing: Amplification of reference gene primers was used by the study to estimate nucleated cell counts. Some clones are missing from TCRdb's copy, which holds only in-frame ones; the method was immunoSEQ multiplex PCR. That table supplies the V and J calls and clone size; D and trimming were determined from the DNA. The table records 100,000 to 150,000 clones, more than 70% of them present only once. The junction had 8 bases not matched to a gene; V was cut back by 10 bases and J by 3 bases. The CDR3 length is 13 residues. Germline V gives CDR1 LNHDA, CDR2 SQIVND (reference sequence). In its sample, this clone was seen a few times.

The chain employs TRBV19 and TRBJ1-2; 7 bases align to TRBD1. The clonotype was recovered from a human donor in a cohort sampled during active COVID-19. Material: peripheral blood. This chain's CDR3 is CAKRKGTDYGYTF. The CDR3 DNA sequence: TGTGCCAAAAGGAAGGGGACAGACTATGGCTACACCTTC.